One sample yielded the 32 T cell receptor beta chains listed below, sequenced in a study of T cell repertoires in ileal Crohn's disease (dated by TCRdb to the late 2010s). The library was made by the immunoSEQ multiplex PCR assay. TCRdb mirrors the immuneACCESS table, restricted to in-frame sequences. Some clones are absent from its copies; in checked studies, under half trace to an unresolved V gene, and the reason for the others is unknown. For this sample the table gives more than 11,000 clones, of which 70% were detected only once. 5.5% to 6% of the sample comes from the top ten. Sequenced sample: ileal tissue. Source of these receptors: an adult with Crohn's disease.

The J gene is TRBJ1-2, the V gene TRBV27; D not certain. This CDR3 has 16 residues. Germline V gene data show CDR1 as MNHEY and CDR2 as SMNVEV (reference sequence). The V and J ends lost 6 bases and 4 bases respectively, with 21 bases between them. Written as DNA, the CDR3 is TGTGCCAGCAGCCCCCCACCAGGTGTGCTGCCCTATGGCTACACCTTC. It is translated as CASSPPPGVLPYGYTF.

The V call is TRBV28, the J call TRBJ1-2; the match to TRBD1 covers 9 bases. Per germline, CDR1 MDHEN and CDR2 SYDVKM. V was pared by 5 bases and J by 5 bases, with 9 bases of the junction left unmatched. This CDR3 is built from 15 residues. CDR3 nucleotides: TGTGCCAGCAGTCCCCGGGACAGGGTGGGTTATGGCTACACCTTC. Its protein is CASSPRDRVGYGYTF.

The chain employs TRBV9 and TRBJ1-4, with 9 bases fitting TRBD1. The CDR3 has 14 residues. The junction had 8 bases not matched to a gene; V was cut back by 7 bases and J by 7 bases. Looked up from germline, CDR1 is SGDLS and CDR2 is YYNGEE. The CDR3 reads CASGGTGRSEKLFF. The CDR3 DNA is TGTGCCAGCGGAGGGACAGGGAGGAGTGAAAAACTGTTTTTT.

In its sample, this clone was seen a few times. The V and J genes are TRBV5-6 and TRBJ1-2; the D is unclear. Germline lookup yields CDR1 SGHDT and CDR2 YYEEEE. This CDR3 has 14 amino acids. Trimming removed 4 bases from V and 2 bases from J, with 12 bases in between. In DNA, the CDR3 is TGTGCCAGCAGCCTGCAAATGGGGAACTATGGCTACACCTTC. Its protein is CASSLQMGNYGYTF.

The J gene is TRBJ1-1, the V gene TRBV10-3, with TRBD1 matching over 9 bases. Germline CDR1 and CDR2: ENHRY and SYGVKD. J lost 11 bases, V lost 0 bases, and 10 bases had no gene match. The CDR3 runs to 15 residues. The CDR3 loop is CAISESGDRALGAFF. CDR3 DNA: TGTGCCATCAGTGAGTCCGGGGACAGGGCGCTAGGGGCTTTCTTT.

This rearrangement joins TRBV2 to TRBJ2-7, with TRBD1 identical over 8 bases. V dropped 11 bases and J dropped 6; count of bases not matched to a gene: 12. Germline CDR1 SNHLY, CDR2 FYNNEI. The CDR3 is 13 amino acids. This CDR3 is CALADRGRSEQYF. CDR3 nucleotides: TGTGCCTTAGCCGACAGGGGTAGGTCCGAGCAGTACTTC.

The V and J genes are TRBV11-3 and TRBJ1-3; D gene ambiguous. This CDR3 is built from 13 residues. The germline V and J ends were trimmed by 2 bases and 0 bases, with 2 bases remaining between them. From germline, CDR1 is SGHNT and CDR2 YENEEA. The CDR3 bases are TGTGCCAGCAGCTTAACCTCTGGAAACACCATATATTTT. This encodes CASSLTSGNTIYF.

This chain links TRBV30 with TRBJ1-1; the D is unclear. Germline loops: CDR1 GTSNPN, CDR2 SVGIG (reference sequence). V shed 3 bases and J shed 0 bases, with 8 bases lying between them. The CDR3 spans 13 residues. The CDR3 sequence is CAWRTYMNTEAFF. CDR3 in DNA: TGTGCCTGGAGGACCTATATGAACACTGAAGCTTTCTTT.

The chain joins TRBV6-1 to TRBJ2-4; 9 nucleotides line up with TRBD2. Trimming took 4 bases from V and 7 from J; bases not matched to a gene: 11. CDR1 is MNHNS and CDR2 is SASEGT in the germline V gene. The CDR3 has 16 amino acids. CDR3 residues: CASSVDGREGINIQYF. In DNA form, the CDR3 reads TGTGCCAGCAGTGTCGACGGGCGGGAGGGAATCAACATTCAGTACTTC.

J is TRBJ2-6 and V is TRBV7-2, with no clear D. Per the germline V gene, CDR1 is SGHTA and CDR2 is FQGNSA. The CDR3 runs to 13 residues. The germline V and J ends were trimmed by 2 bases and 7 bases, with 6 bases remaining between them. The CDR3 spells CASSLRAANVLTF. CDR3 nucleotide sequence: TGTGCCAGCAGCTTACGGGCCGCCAACGTCCTGACTTTC.

V gene TRBV7-2 combines with J gene TRBJ2-3, with D possibly being TRBD2 (6 bases). Trimming cost V 5 bases and J 2 bases, with 14 bases left between them. CDR1 is SGHTA, CDR2 FQGNSA, per germline. CDR3 length: 15 amino acids. This chain's CDR3 is CASSPGGRPTDTQYF. Written as DNA, the CDR3 is TGTGCCAGCAGCCCCGGAGGGAGGCCCACAGATACGCAGTATTTT.

The chain employs TRBV5-1 and TRBJ2-3; a weak D match, TRBD2 (6 bases). Germline-derived CDR1 and CDR2 are SGHRS and YFSETQ. The CDR3 spans 16 residues. Trimming cost V 0 bases and J 2 bases, with 13 bases left between them. CDR3 DNA sequence: TGCGCCAGCAGCTTGGGGGCCGCGGGGAACACAGATACGCAGTATTTT. Its translation: CASSLGAAGNTDTQYF.

The J gene is TRBJ1-1, the V gene TRBV11-1; D is unclear. The CDR3 extends over 14 amino acids. Germline loops: CDR1 SGHAT, CDR2 FQDESV (reference sequence). The germline V and J ends were trimmed by 1 base and 7 bases, with 13 bases remaining between them. The CDR3 loop reads CASSLDNTPREAFF. In DNA form, the CDR3 reads TGTGCCAGCAGCTTAGATAACACACCCCGTGAAGCTTTCTTT.

The chain joins TRBV4-1 to TRBJ1-2, with a tentative D call TRBD1 (6 bases). CDR1 MGHRA and CDR2 YSYEKL come from the germline V gene. V lost 4 bases to trimming and J lost 5 bases, with 17 bases between them. The CDR3 runs to 15 residues. CDR3 region: CASSRTVQRRYGYTF. Here the CDR3 DNA reads TGCGCCAGCAGCCGGACAGTTCAGAGGCGGTATGGCTACACCTTC.

This clone is medium-sized. The chain joins TRBV19 to TRBJ1-5, with D possibly matching TRBD1 (5 bases). The V and J ends lost 4 bases and 1 base respectively, with 11 bases between them. Per germline, CDR1 LNHDA and CDR2 SQIVND (reference sequence). This CDR3 region has 15 residues. CDR3 protein: CASSKKGDSNQPQHF. For the CDR3, the DNA is TGTGCCAGTAGTAAGAAAGGGGACAGCAATCAGCCCCAGCATTTT.

The chain employs TRBV28 and TRBJ1-5, with 10 bases that match TRBD1. The germline CDR1 and CDR2 sequences are MDHEN and SYDVKM. After removal of 3 bases from V and 6 bases from J, the junction contained 5 bases not matched to a gene. The CDR3 totals 15 residues. Written as DNA, the CDR3 is TGTGCCAGCAGTTTGGAGGGACAGGGGTCTCAGCCCCAGCATTTT. It codes for CASSLEGQGSQPQHF. Full variable domain (rest looked up from reference TRBV28 and TRBJ1-5): DVKVTQSSRYLVKRTGEKVFLECVQDMDHENMFWYRQDPGLGLRLIYFSYDVKMKEKGDIPEGYSVSREKKERFSLILESASTNQTSMYLCASSLEGQGSQPQHFGDGTRLSIL.

This clone was observed a few times. The chain links TRBV20-1 to TRBJ1-5; D is undetermined. The CDR3 consists of 11 residues. Germline V gene data show CDR1 as DFQATT and CDR2 as SNEGSKA (reference sequence). V was clipped by 3 bases and J by 9 bases, with 9 bases between them. CDR3 sequence reads: CSARTEGPQHF. The DNA of the CDR3 is TGCAGTGCTAGGACTGAGGGGCCCCAGCATTTT.

V gene TRBV10-3 combines with J gene TRBJ2-7; 8 positions match TRBD2. CDR1 is ENHRY, CDR2 SYGVKD, per germline. This CDR3 contains 13 residues. Germline trimming cut 7 bases from V and 5 bases from J; bases unmatched to any gene: 7. CDR3 nucleotides: TGTGCCATCAAAGGCGGACTAGCCGACGAGCAGTACTTC. This sequence encodes CAIKGGLADEQYF.

This clone has just a few counts. The rearrangement joins TRBV5-7 to TRBJ1-2; D gene uncertain. TRBV5-7 has ORF status, its function being uncertain. Trimming stripped 4 bases from V and 4 bases from J, with 11 bases between. This CDR3 spans 13 amino acids. This CDR3 reads CASSPIGIYGYTF. The DNA for the CDR3 is TGTGCCAGCAGCCCAATAGGGATCTATGGCTACACCTTC.

This chain joins TRBV5-8 and TRBJ1-2, with 7 bases matching TRBD1. The CDR3 length is 15 residues. CDR1 is SGHTS, CDR2 YDEGEE, per germline. V trimming: 4 bases; J trimming: 5 bases; junction bases outside the gene matches: 11. The CDR3 loop reads CASSRFSGQPYGYTF. The CDR3 nucleotides are TGTGCCAGCAGCAGGTTCTCGGGACAGCCTTATGGCTACACCTTC.

In this sample, this clone turned up a few times. The chain combines TRBV21-1 with TRBJ1-1. TRBV21-1 has pseudogene status. This CDR3 is built from 14 residues. The CDR3 bases are TGTGCCAGCAGCAAAGTAGGGGACAACACTGAAGCTTTCTTT. Translation: CASSKVGDNTEAFF.

This chain connects TRBV27 to TRBJ1-6, with D unclear. CDR1 and CDR2 from the germline V gene are MNHEY and SMNVEV (reference sequence). Trimming took off 1 base at V and 4 bases at J, with 11 bases between the two ends. The CDR3 consists of 16 residues. CDR3 sequence (DNA): TGTGCCAGCAGTTTATTTGGCCCTTTGTATAATTCACCCCTCCACTTT. Its translation is CASSLFGPLYNSPLHF.

This clone was seen a single time. V is TRBV6-5 and J is TRBJ2-7, with a tentative D call TRBD1 (6 bases). Germline-derived CDR1 and CDR2 are MNHEY and SVGAGI. This CDR3 spans 15 amino acids. The V end was cut by 6 bases, the J end by 4 bases, with 19 bases between. DNA of the CDR3: TGTGCCAGCAGGAAAATAAGGGGGTTGTTGTACGAGCAGTACTTC. Amino acids: CASRKIRGLLYEQYF.

This rearrangement joins TRBV2 to TRBJ2-7; 9 nucleotides agree with TRBD1. The CDR3 covers 15 residues. Germline-derived CDR1 and CDR2 are SNHLY and FYNNEI. With V trimmed by 7 bases and J by 2 bases, 9 bases remained unmatched. CDR3 sequence reads: CASKPFRDRAYEQYF. The CDR3 DNA reads as TGTGCCAGCAAGCCATTCCGGGACAGGGCCTACGAGCAGTACTTC.

The chain carries TRBV5-6 and TRBJ1-1; D not resolved. The V end lost 4 bases, the J end lost 7 bases, and 11 bases lay between the germline ends. The germline CDR1 and CDR2 sequences are SGHDT and YYEEEE. This CDR3 spans 12 amino acids. The CDR3 spells CASSLLYFEAFF. The CDR3, as DNA: TGTGCCAGCAGCCTACTTTATTTTGAAGCTTTCTTT.

The V call is TRBV7-9, the J call TRBJ2-3; TRBD2 is a possible D gene (6 bases). Germline V gene sequence: CDR1 SEHNR, CDR2 FQNEAQ (reference sequence). Trimming stripped 2 bases from V and 3 bases from J, with 24 bases between. CDR3 size: 19 residues. The CDR3 is CASSLTLSGYTQFTDTQYF. The CDR3, as DNA: TGTGCCAGCAGCTTAACTCTTAGCGGATACACCCAATTTACAGATACGCAGTATTTT.

This clone has only a few counts. The V call is TRBV19, the J call TRBJ2-7; D may be TRBD1 or TRBD2 (6 bases each). This CDR3 is built from 14 residues. Germline assignment: CDR1 LNHDA and CDR2 SQIVND (reference sequence). Trimming shortened V by 6 bases and J by 6 bases, and 18 bases separated the two germline ends. CDR3 nucleotide sequence: TGTGCCAGTAGGAAGGAAGGGGGGCCGGGCGAGCAGTACTTC. Translated, it gives CASRKEGGPGEQYF.

Note on this clone: Other DNA sequences in this specimen translate into the identical CDR3. V gene TRBV5-1 combines with J gene TRBJ2-7; D call uncertain. There are 14 residues in the CDR3. With 1 base removed from V and 1 base from J, the gap between germline ends came to 9 bases. Germline values: CDR1 SGHRS, CDR2 YFSETQ. The CDR3 protein is CASSLTAGSYEQYF. The CDR3 coding sequence is TGCGCCAGCAGCTTGACCGCCGGGTCCTACGAGCAGTACTTC.

The chain carries TRBV10-2 and TRBJ2-7; a weak D match, TRBD2 (6 bases). CDR1 is WSHSY, CDR2 SAAADI, per germline. This CDR3 spans 14 amino acids. V lost 0 bases and J 9 bases, leaving 15 bases between the germline ends. The CDR3 reads CASSESNFAGGQYF. CDR3 DNA: TGCGCCAGCAGTGAGTCGAACTTCGCCGGGGGGCAGTACTTC.

This chain links TRBV27 with TRBJ1-1; D gene uncertain. Per germline, CDR1 MNHEY and CDR2 SMNVEV (reference sequence). V shed 4 bases and J shed 4 bases, with 13 bases lying between them. The CDR3 spans 14 residues. The CDR3 region is CASSSIADGTEAFF. Written as DNA, the CDR3 is TGTGCCAGCAGTTCCATAGCCGACGGCACTGAAGCTTTCTTT.

This chain links TRBV2 with TRBJ2-1; D unclear. The V and J ends lost 6 bases and 4 bases respectively, with 10 bases between them. Germline loops: CDR1 SNHLY, CDR2 FYNNEI. The CDR3 runs to 13 residues. CDR3 sequence reads: CASSADRYNEQFF. CDR3 bases: TGTGCCAGCAGCGCGGATAGGTACAATGAGCAGTTCTTC.

V usage is TRBV5-1 and J usage is TRBJ1-1, with D possibly matching TRBD1 (6 bases). The V gene lost 0 bases and the J gene lost 2 bases, with 8 bases spanning the gap. The germline CDR1 and CDR2 sequences are SGHRS and YFSETQ. The CDR3 runs 14 residues. The CDR3 here is CASSLVGGNTEAFF. CDR3 coding DNA: TGCGCCAGCAGCTTGGTCGGGGGCAACACTGAAGCTTTCTTT. Supplemented by reference TRBV5-1 and TRBJ1-1, the full variable domain reads KAGVTQTPRYLIKTRGQQVTLSCSPISGHRSVSWYQQTPGQGLQFLFEYFSETQRNKGNFPGRFSGRQFSNSRSEMNVSTLELGDSALYLCASSLVGGNTEAFFGQGTRLTVV.